This TCR beta chain was obtained from a study of blood T cell repertoires in COVID-19. Source study methods: Counts of nucleated cells, estimated from reference gene primer amplification, were obtained. TCRdb's copy holds only in-frame clones and misses some; the assay was immunoSEQ multiplex PCR. The V and J calls and clone size were taken over from that table, and D and trimming were inferred from the DNA. The data show 150,000 or so clones, around 82% seen once. Seattle researchers signed up patients amid active infection and tracked them longitudinally. Trimming shortened V by 4 bases and J by 3 bases, and 12 bases separated the two germline ends. Germline-derived CDR1 and CDR2 are KGHSH and LQKENI. CDR3 length: 15 amino acids.

The sequence derives from a woman between 40 and 55 years old with COVID-19, enrolled during active disease. The sequenced material came from peripheral blood. V usage is TRBV18 and J usage is TRBJ1-4; D may be TRBD1 (6 bases). The DNA for the CDR3 is TGTGCCAGCTCACACGCAGGGGCTTCTAATGAAAAACTGTTTTTT. Translating it yields CASSHAGASNEKLFF. Drawing the rest from reference TRBV18 and TRBJ1-4, the complete variable domain is NAGVMQNPRHLVRRRGQEARLRCSPMKGHSHVYWYRQLPEEGLKFMVYLQKENIIDESGMPKERFSAEFPKEGPSILRIQQVVRGDSAAYFCASSHAGASNEKLFFGSGTQLSVL.